The 25 T cell receptor beta chains listed next were all sequenced from one sample in a study of cytomegalovirus exposure and HLA in healthy donors (TCRdb year 2017). The library was made by the immunoSEQ multiplex PCR assay. Imported from immuneACCESS, the table was reduced by TCRdb to in-frame sequences with V and J called. These copies leave out some clones; in studies compared against another copy, an unresolved V gene accounts for under half, and the cause of the remainder is not known. The sample table holds 120,000 to 150,000 clones, of which about 86% were seen once. The ten top clones hold approximately 8.5% of the sample. The sequenced sample consisted of PBMCs. These receptors all come from a woman younger than 35 in good health and CMV-seropositive.

The chain joins TRBV6-1 to TRBJ2-5, with TRBD1 matching 9 bases. In germline, CDR1 is MNHNS, CDR2 SASEGT. This CDR3 is built from 14 residues. The V segment lost 2 bases and the J segment 5 bases; nucleotides outside the gene matches: 3. The CDR3, as DNA: TGTGCCAGCAGTGAAAACAGGGGGCTGGAGACCCAGTACTTC. Its protein is CASSENRGLETQYF.

J is TRBJ2-3 and V is TRBV4-3; tentative D call: TRBD1 (7 bases). In germline, CDR1 is LGHNA, CDR2 YSLEER. Trimming took off 6 bases at V and 0 bases at J, with 22 bases between the two ends. The CDR3 extends over 18 amino acids. The CDR3 sequence: CASRLNHYRGGSTDTQYF. The CDR3 region has the DNA TGCGCCAGCAGACTTAATCATTACAGGGGAGGAAGCACAGATACGCAGTATTTT.

In this sample, this clone turned up a few times. The chain uses TRBV6-5 and TRBJ1-2; D gene ambiguous. Germline V gene data show CDR1 as MNHEY and CDR2 as SVGAGI. The V gene lost 0 bases and the J gene lost 8 bases, with 13 bases spanning the gap. CDR3 length: 14 amino acids. The CDR3 DNA is TGTGCCAGCAGTTACTCACCGGGTTGGTGGGGCTACACCTTC. Amino acids: CASSYSPGWWGYTF.

The CDR3 DNA reads TGTGCCATCAGCCCGGGGGAGTGGTACGAGCAGTACTTC. This translates into CAISPGEWYEQYF. The chain joins TRBV10-3 to TRBJ2-7; D is possibly TRBD2 (6 bases). Looked up from germline, CDR1 is ENHRY and CDR2 is SYGVKD. The CDR3 is 13 residues long. V lost 6 bases, J lost 4 bases, and 13 bases lay in between.

This chain uses TRBV19 with TRBJ2-1, with 7 bases matching TRBD1. V lost 6 bases and J lost 2; bases outside the gene matches: 10. The CDR3 has 16 amino acids. CDR1 is LNHDA and CDR2 is SQIVND in the germline V gene (reference sequence). CDR3 sequence: CASRDLWQGAYNEQFF. CDR3 sequence (DNA): TGTGCCAGTAGGGACCTGTGGCAGGGGGCCTACAATGAGCAGTTCTTC.

This clone was found once. The V and J genes are TRBV11-2 and TRBJ2-1; 9 nucleotides line up with TRBD1. Trimming cost V 4 bases and J 4 bases; bases outside gene matches: 8. The CDR3 length is 16 residues. CDR1 SGHAT and CDR2 FQNNGV come from the germline V gene. CDR3 protein: CASSSKGQGNYNEQFF. CDR3 nucleotide sequence: TGTGCCAGCAGCTCAAAGGGACAGGGAAATTACAATGAGCAGTTCTTC.

This sequence joins TRBV29-1 and TRBJ1-4, with D hard to call. The length of the CDR3 is 17 residues. From germline, CDR1 is SQVTM and CDR2 ANQGSEA. Trimming stripped 4 bases from V and 0 bases from J, with 18 bases between. The CDR3 region has the DNA TGCAGCGTTGCGGGGAATTCACCCGCTGCAACTAATGAAAAACTGTTTTTT. This sequence encodes CSVAGNSPAATNEKLFF. Together with reference TRBV29-1 and TRBJ1-4, the CDR3 gives the full variable domain: SAVISQKPSRDICQRGTSLTIQCQVDSQVTMMFWYRQQPGQSLTLIATANQGSEATYESGFVIDKFPISRPNLTFSTLTVSNMSPEDSSIYLCSVAGNSPAATNEKLFFGSGTQLSVL.

The chain combines TRBV5-6 with TRBJ1-2; TRBD1 is a possible D gene (5 bases). The CDR3 has 12 residues. Trimming took 2 bases from V and 7 from J, leaving 9 bases between them. Germline V gene lookup returns CDR1 SGHDT and CDR2 YYEEEE. CDR3 sequence reads: CASSLFQGGYTF. As DNA, the CDR3 is TGTGCCAGCAGCTTATTCCAGGGTGGCTACACCTTC. The full variable domain, in which reference TRBV5-6 and TRBJ1-2 provide the parts outside the CDR3, is DAGVTQSPTHLIKTRGQQVTLRCSPKSGHDTVSWYQQALGQGPQFIFQYYEEEERQRGNFPDRFSGHQFPNYSSELNVNALLLGDSALYLCASSLFQGGYTFGSGTRLTVV.

This rearrangement joins TRBV7-2 to TRBJ1-2, with D unresolved. The V gene lost 4 bases and the J gene lost 7 bases, with 19 bases spanning the gap. The CDR3 has 15 residues. Germline V gives CDR1 SGHTA, CDR2 FQGNSA. This chain's CDR3 is CASSSSPAPTVGYTF. In DNA form, the CDR3 reads TGTGCCAGCAGCTCCTCCCCCGCGCCAACAGTTGGCTACACCTTC.

The chain uses TRBV7-6 and TRBJ2-1, with 9 bases that match TRBD1. Trimming at V came to 5 bases and at J to 7 bases, leaving 9 bases not matched to a gene. CDR3 length equals 15 residues. The germline gives CDR1 SGHVS, CDR2 FNYEAQ. The chain's CDR3 is CASSLGTGTINEQFF. CDR3 nucleotides: TGTGCCAGCAGCCTCGGGACAGGGACTATAAATGAGCAGTTCTTC.

The CDR3 spells CASSLVGLAESTDTQYF. The CDR3 bases are TGCGCCAGCAGCTTGGTAGGACTAGCGGAGAGCACAGATACGCAGTATTTT. The chain uses TRBV5-1 and TRBJ2-3, with 10 bases lining up with TRBD2. The CDR3 contains 17 residues. Trimming at V came to 0 bases and at J to 0 bases, leaving 4 bases not matched to a gene. CDR1 is SGHRS and CDR2 is YFSETQ in the germline V gene.

The rearrangement uses TRBV21-1 and TRBJ1-6; no DNA check was done on the table's D call, TRBD1. TRBV21-1 is a known pseudogene. CDR3 size: 17 residues. The CDR3 region has the DNA TGTGCCAGCAGCAAAGCGCTACGACAGGGTACCAGATCACCCCTCCACTTT. Translation gives CASSKALRQGTRSPLHF.

V usage is TRBV9 and J usage is TRBJ2-7; 9 nucleotides line up with TRBD2. V gave up 4 bases and J gave up 1 base; unmatched junction bases: 9. Per germline, CDR1 SGDLS and CDR2 YYNGEE. The CDR3 is 16 amino acids. In DNA form, the CDR3 reads TGTGCCAGCAGCCCCCAAGGGGCGGGGGGGTCCTACGAGCAGTACTTC. It translates to CASSPQGAGGSYEQYF.

The chain employs TRBV7-8 and TRBJ2-7, with D unclear. The ends were cut back, 1 base at V and 2 bases at J, with 9 bases in the middle. This CDR3 contains 14 residues. Germline V lookup: CDR1 SGHVS, CDR2 FQNEAQ. The CDR3 loop is CASSLDGQPYEQYF. The CDR3 DNA is TGTGCCAGCAGCTTAGATGGGCAGCCCTACGAGCAGTACTTC.

In its sample, this clone was seen once. The J gene is TRBJ2-5, the V gene TRBV30; 10 bases fit TRBD1. Germline trimming cut 3 bases from V and 4 bases from J; bases unmatched to any gene: 5. Germline V gives CDR1 GTSNPN, CDR2 SVGIG (reference sequence). The length of the CDR3 is 14 residues. In nucleotides, the CDR3 is TGTGCCTGGAGACGGACAGGGGGTTCAGAGACCCAGTACTTC. This sequence encodes CAWRRTGGSETQYF. The whole variable domain, filled in from reference TRBV30 and TRBJ2-5, reads SQTIHQWPATLVQPVGSPLSLECTVEGTSNPNLYWYRQAAGRGLQLLFYSVGIGQISSEVPQNLSASRPQDRQFILSSKKLLLSDSGFYLCAWRRTGGSETQYFGPGTRLLVL.

This chain joins TRBV5-1 and TRBJ2-7; perhaps TRBD1 as D (6 bases). The germline gives CDR1 SGHRS, CDR2 YFSETQ. The CDR3 length is 15 residues. V lost 4 bases to trimming and J lost 1 base, with 15 bases between them. CDR3 region: CASSLGTSSSYEQYF. The CDR3 bases are TGCGCCAGCAGCCTCGGGACATCATCTTCCTACGAGCAGTACTTC.

V usage is TRBV9 and J usage is TRBJ1-2; D is possibly TRBD1 (5 bases). This CDR3 is 12 amino acids long. With 2 bases removed from V and 8 bases from J, the gap between germline ends came to 10 bases. Germline values: CDR1 SGDLS, CDR2 YYNGEE. The CDR3 region has the DNA TGTGCCAGCAGCGTCGGACAAGGCGGCTACACCTTC. Protein sequence: CASSVGQGGYTF.

The chain employs TRBV27 and TRBJ1-4, with 10 bases aligning to TRBD1. V trimming: 5 bases; J trimming: 2 bases; junction bases outside the gene matches: 5. The germline gives CDR1 MNHEY, CDR2 SMNVEV (reference sequence). This CDR3 spans 16 amino acids. The CDR3 DNA reads as TGTGCCAGCAGTCCGGGACAGGGGAACACTAATGAAAAACTGTTTTTT. Its translation: CASSPGQGNTNEKLFF.

V is TRBV30 and J is TRBJ1-3, with a tentative D call TRBD1 (5 bases). Germline CDR1 GTSNPN, CDR2 SVGIG (reference sequence). Trimming left V 0 bases short and J 4 bases short, with 16 bases between. This CDR3 has 16 amino acids. CDR3 bases: TGTGCCTGGAGTGTCCCGGACAACCCAAGGGGAAACACCATATATTTT. This translates into CAWSVPDNPRGNTIYF.

The chain employs TRBV5-4 and TRBJ2-3, with 10 bases that match TRBD1. The germline V gene encodes CDR1 SGHNT and CDR2 YYREEE (reference sequence). The length of the CDR3 is 16 residues. The ends lost 4 bases at V and 4 bases at J; junction bases unmatched: 9. The CDR3 nucleotides are TGTGCCAGCAGCCCCGGGACAGGGGCTCTCGCAGATACGCAGTATTTT. It encodes CASSPGTGALADTQYF.

CDR3 sequence: CASSPLGGTYNEQFF. The CDR3 nucleotides are TGTGCCAGCTCACCCCTTGGCGGCACCTACAATGAGCAGTTCTTC. This chain links TRBV18 with TRBJ2-1; D is unclear. The V and J ends lost 3 bases and 2 bases respectively, with 11 bases between them. The CDR3 spans 15 residues. From germline, CDR1 is KGHSH and CDR2 LQKENI.

The J gene is TRBJ2-5, the V gene TRBV25-1; 13 positions match TRBD2. The CDR3 loop spans 14 amino acids. The J segment lost 5 bases and the V segment lost 8 bases, leaving 5 bases of the junction unmatched. Germline loops: CDR1 MGHDK, CDR2 SYGVNS. CDR3 in DNA: TGTGCCAGCGCCGGGACTAGCGGGGCGGAGACCCAGTACTTC. This gives the protein CASAGTSGAETQYF.

This clone was seen only a few times. This chain uses TRBV5-8 with TRBJ1-6; 8 bases align to TRBD1. With V trimmed by 5 bases and J by 10 bases, 8 bases remained unmatched. This CDR3 has 14 amino acids. Per the germline V gene, CDR1 is SGHTS and CDR2 is YDEGEE. The CDR3 protein is CASRSGQVGSPLHF. The CDR3 DNA reads TGTGCCAGCAGATCGGGACAGGTCGGGTCACCCCTCCACTTT.

This clone occurred once. This chain links TRBV29-1 with TRBJ1-2, with D possibly being TRBD1 (6 bases). This CDR3 region has 14 residues. With 3 bases removed from V and 5 bases from J, the gap between germline ends came to 16 bases. The V gene's germline CDR1 is SQVTM and CDR2 ANQGSEA. In DNA form, the CDR3 reads TGCAGCGTTGAGAGGGGGGGACGAGAGTATGGCTACACCTTC. Translation gives CSVERGGREYGYTF.

The sample holds one count of this clone. The chain links TRBV5-1 to TRBJ2-1; D perhaps matches TRBD2 (6 bases). This CDR3 comprises 14 residues. Trimming took off 5 bases at V and 4 bases at J, with 13 bases between the two ends. Germline CDR1 reads SGHRS; CDR2 reads YFSETQ. CDR3 sequence reads: CASRLAEDYNEQFF. DNA of the CDR3: TGCGCCAGCAGATTAGCGGAAGATTACAATGAGCAGTTCTTC.